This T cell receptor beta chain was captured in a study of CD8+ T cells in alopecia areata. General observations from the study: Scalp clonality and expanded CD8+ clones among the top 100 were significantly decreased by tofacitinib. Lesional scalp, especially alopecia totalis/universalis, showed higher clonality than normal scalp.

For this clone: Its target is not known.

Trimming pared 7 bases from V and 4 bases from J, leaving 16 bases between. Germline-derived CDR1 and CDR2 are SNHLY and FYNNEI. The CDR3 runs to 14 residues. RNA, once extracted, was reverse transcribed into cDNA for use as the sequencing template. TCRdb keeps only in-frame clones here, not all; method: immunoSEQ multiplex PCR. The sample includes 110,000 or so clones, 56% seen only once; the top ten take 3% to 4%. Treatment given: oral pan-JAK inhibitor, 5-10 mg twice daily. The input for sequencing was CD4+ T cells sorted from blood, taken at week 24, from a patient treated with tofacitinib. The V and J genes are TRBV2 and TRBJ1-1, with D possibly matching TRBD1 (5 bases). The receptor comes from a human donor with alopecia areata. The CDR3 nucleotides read TGTGCCAGCATGGAACGGGGGGTGGTCACTGAAGCTTTCTTT. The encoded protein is CASMERGVVTEAFF.